This T cell receptor beta chain was sequenced in a study of T cells in Graves' hyperthyroidism and ophthalmopathy. General observations from the study: Blood also held most thyroid clonotypes expanded beyond 0.001.

Authors of the study amplified TCR beta CDR3 regions from RNA transcripts. Using the HTBI primer set, a first-round RT-PCR was run on the TCR CDR3. TCRdb processed the multiplex PCR reads anew with MiXCR; each CDR3 protein has one entry. The sample records roughly 400,000 distinct CDR3 sequences, 11% to 15% being singletons. In germline, CDR1 is LGHNA, CDR2 YNFKEQ. Trimming took off 0 bases at V and 4 bases at J, with 10 bases between the two ends. This CDR3 comprises 15 residues. This clonotype was counted only a few times. The antigen is undetermined. The source material was blood. This clonotype was sampled from a man in his fifties or sixties with Graves' ophthalmopathy. This chain connects TRBV4-2 to TRBJ2-1; the D is unclear. CDR3 nucleotides: TGTGCCAGCAGCCAAGATATATTACAGTACAATGAGCAGTTCTTC. This codes for CASSQDILQYNEQFF.